The 5 T cell receptor beta chains given below trace back to one sample, sequenced in a study of technical replicates of blood from four donors. Data came from immunoSEQ multiplex PCR; TCRdb stores just in-frame clones and leaves some out. Found here are more than 80,000 clones, almost 96% of them singletons; the top ten hold approximately 0.2%. The sequencing input was T cells isolated from PBMCs. The receptors here all came from a human donor in good health.

The J gene is TRBJ2-3, the V gene TRBV5-6; D gene unclear. The germline gives CDR1 SGHDT, CDR2 YYEEEE. Trimming cost V 2 bases and J 2 bases, with 12 bases left between them. CDR3 length: 15 residues. The CDR3 DNA reads as TGTGCCAGCAGCTTCAAGCAGCGAAACACAGATACGCAGTATTTT. This gives the protein CASSFKQRNTDTQYF.

The sample holds one count of this clone. V gene TRBV5-6 combines with J gene TRBJ1-1; 8 positions match TRBD1. V was pared by 4 bases and J by 0 bases, with 8 bases of the junction left unmatched. The CDR3 loop spans 16 amino acids. Germline V gene lookup returns CDR1 SGHDT and CDR2 YYEEEE. CDR3: CASSGGDRIMNTEAFF. The CDR3 DNA reads as TGTGCCAGCAGCGGGGGGGACAGGATCATGAACACTGAAGCTTTCTTT. The entire variable domain, with the rest obtained from reference TRBV5-6 and TRBJ1-1, is as follows: DAGVTQSPTHLIKTRGQQVTLRCSPKSGHDTVSWYQQALGQGPQFIFQYYEEEERQRGNFPDRFSGHQFPNYSSELNVNALLLGDSALYLCASSGGDRIMNTEAFFGQGTRLTVV.

V is TRBV30 and J is TRBJ1-2; 9 bases are a match to TRBD1. CDR1 GTSNPN and CDR2 SVGIG come from the germline V gene (reference sequence). The V segment lost 4 bases and the J segment 7 bases; nucleotides outside the gene matches: 13. The CDR3 is made up of 15 amino acids. The CDR3 coding sequence is TGTGCCTGGACGACGCCGGGACAGGGCCTCGGTGGCTACACCTTC. It encodes CAWTTPGQGLGGYTF. Full variable domain (outside the CDR3, taken from reference TRBV30 and TRBJ1-2): SQTIHQWPATLVQPVGSPLSLECTVEGTSNPNLYWYRQAAGRGLQLLFYSVGIGQISSEVPQNLSASRPQDRQFILSSKKLLLSDSGFYLCAWTTPGQGLGGYTFGSGTRLTVV.

CDR3 loop: CASSPRRASTEAFF. The DNA of the CDR3 is TGTGCCAGCAGCCCCCGGAGGGCGAGCACTGAAGCTTTCTTT. The V gene is TRBV9, the J gene TRBJ1-1; D call uncertain. The germline V gene has CDR1 SGDLS and CDR2 YYNGEE. The CDR3 is 14 residues long. Trimming stripped 4 bases from V and 4 bases from J, with 14 bases between.

The chain carries TRBV19 and TRBJ2-1; TRBD2 aligns across 12 bases. V lost 9 bases and J lost 6; bases outside the gene matches: 6. This CDR3 contains 14 residues. CDR1 is LNHDA and CDR2 is SQIVND in the germline V gene (reference sequence). CDR3 DNA sequence: TGTGCCAGCAGCGGACTAGCGGGATCCAATGAGCAGTTCTTC. Translated: CASSGLAGSNEQFF.